These 31 T cell receptor beta chains were all obtained from the same sample, sequenced in a study of vaccination and CD4 T cells after COVID-19. An Oncomine TCR Beta short-read assay was used to sequence the DNA from cultured CD4+ T cells. TCRdb passed the PCR reads through MiXCR, listing each CDR3 protein once. The sample yields under 13,000 distinct CDR3 sequences, 77% seen once. These receptors' targets are unknown. Treatment noted: 10-day PBMC culture with coronavirus spike peptide pools or control peptides (ViraFEST assay). What was sequenced was CD4+ T cells from blood, cultured in vitro. The receptors were gathered from a human donor who had recovered from COVID-19.

This clonotype was observed a handful of times. The V and J genes are TRBV6-4 and TRBJ1-1; 9 nucleotides line up with TRBD1. CDR1 is MRHNA, CDR2 SNTAGT, per germline. With 6 bases clipped from V and 1 base from J, the junction kept 3 bases outside the gene matches. CDR3 length: 14 amino acids. The CDR3 nucleotides read TGTGCCAGCAGCAGACAGGGGGGGAACACTGAAGCTTTCTTT. Encoded protein: CASSRQGGNTEAFF.

A few counts support this clonotype. The chain links TRBV20-1 to TRBJ1-2, with D unclear. V was trimmed by 0 bases and J by 3 bases, leaving 8 bases between them. The CDR3 consists of 13 residues. Germline lookup yields CDR1 DFQATT and CDR2 SNEGSKA (reference sequence). The chain's CDR3 is CSARDEWDYGYTF. CDR3 bases: TGCAGTGCTAGAGATGAGTGGGACTATGGCTACACCTTC.

The V and J genes are TRBV7-9 and TRBJ1-2; 10 bases fit TRBD1. V lost 5 bases to trimming and J lost 5 bases; unmatched junction nucleotides: 5. CDR3 length: 14 amino acids. CDR1 and CDR2 from the germline V gene are SEHNR and FQNEAQ (reference sequence). This chain's CDR3 is CASSNGQGVYGYTF. The DNA for the CDR3 is TGTGCCAGCAGCAACGGACAGGGGGTTTATGGCTACACCTTC. The full variable domain, with the rest looked up from reference TRBV7-9 and TRBJ1-2, is DTGVSQNPRHKITKRGQNVTFRCDPISEHNRLYWYRQTLGQGPEFLTYFQNEAQLEKSRLLSDRFSAERPKGSFSTLEIQRTEQGDSAMYLCASSNGQGVYGYTFGSGTRLTVV.

In this sample, this clonotype is large (0.1 to 1%). This chain joins TRBV27 and TRBJ2-7; D gene ambiguous. V lost 5 bases and J 0 bases, leaving 8 bases between the germline ends. This CDR3 has 13 amino acids. Germline-derived CDR1 and CDR2 are MNHEY and SMNVEV (reference sequence). The CDR3 spells CASSLKYSYEQYF. CDR3 bases: TGTGCCAGCAGTCTTAAGTACTCCTACGAGCAGTACTTC.

J is TRBJ2-7 and V is TRBV4-2; TRBD2 matches at 11 bases. Germline values: CDR1 LGHNA, CDR2 YNFKEQ. V lost 3 bases and J lost 0; bases outside the gene matches: 4. This CDR3 is 16 amino acids long. DNA of the CDR3: TGTGCCAGCAGCCAGACTAGCGGGACCCCCTCCTACGAGCAGTACTTC. The encoded protein is CASSQTSGTPSYEQYF.

The chain uses TRBV20-1 and TRBJ1-5; D is ambiguous. Germline CDR1 is DFQATT and CDR2 is SNEGSKA (reference sequence). This CDR3 contains 13 residues. Trimming shortened V by 7 bases and J by 7 bases, and 17 bases separated the two germline ends. The CDR3 nucleotides read TGCAGTGTCCGACACGGGGATGTCCAGCCCCAGCATTTT. It encodes CSVRHGDVQPQHF.

This chain uses TRBV7-6 with TRBJ2-3; 9 bases line up with TRBD2. V lost 5 bases and J lost 2; bases outside the gene matches: 2. There are 14 residues in the CDR3. Germline V gene sequence: CDR1 SGHVS, CDR2 FNYEAQ. The CDR3, as DNA: TGTGCCAGCAGCCGGGGACTAGCCACAGATACGCAGTATTTT. Protein: CASSRGLATDTQYF.

This chain connects TRBV20-1 to TRBJ2-2; 10 bases are shared with TRBD2. V trimming: 3 bases; J trimming: 5 bases; junction bases outside the gene matches: 12. CDR1 and CDR2 from the germline V gene are DFQATT and SNEGSKA (reference sequence). This CDR3 has 17 amino acids. As DNA, the CDR3 is TGCAGTGCTAGGCTGCTAGCGGGAGCCAACTTAACCGGGGAGCTGTTTTTT. Translating it yields CSARLLAGANLTGELFF.

This chain uses TRBV7-2 with TRBJ2-7; D is unclear. The CDR3 is made up of 12 amino acids. In germline, CDR1 is SGHTA, CDR2 FQGNSA. V lost 5 bases and J 0 bases, leaving 5 bases between the germline ends. Here the CDR3 reads CASSPVSYEQYF. The DNA for the CDR3 is TGTGCCAGCAGCCCCGTCTCCTACGAGCAGTACTTC.

V and J are TRBV7-2 and TRBJ1-3; D perhaps matches TRBD1 (6 bases). Trimming took off 5 bases at V and 0 bases at J, with 14 bases between the two ends. Germline lookup yields CDR1 SGHTA and CDR2 FQGNSA. The CDR3 extends over 16 amino acids. The CDR3 nucleotides are TGTGCCAGCAGCCGGGGGCCCAGCGTCTCTGGAAACACCATATATTTT. Protein: CASSRGPSVSGNTIYF.

The genes are TRBV20-1 and TRBJ2-3; the D gene is possibly TRBD1 (6 bases). Per the germline V gene, CDR1 is DFQATT and CDR2 is SNEGSKA (reference sequence). Trimming left V 7 bases short and J 3 bases short, with 11 bases between. The CDR3 runs 12 residues. The CDR3 loop reads CSGGRKTDTQYF. The CDR3 DNA reads as TGCAGTGGGGGGCGGAAGACAGATACGCAGTATTTT.

This chain uses TRBV7-9 with TRBJ1-1; no firm D call. CDR3 length equals 12 residues. The ends were cut back, 5 bases at V and 6 bases at J, with 10 bases in the middle. Germline assignment: CDR1 SEHNR and CDR2 FQNEAQ (reference sequence). CDR3 region: CASSPLTAEAFF. CDR3 coding DNA: TGTGCCAGCAGCCCTTTAACCGCTGAAGCTTTCTTT.

This rearrangement joins TRBV7-2 to TRBJ1-5; D gene uncertain. V was trimmed by 1 base and J by 5 bases, leaving 3 bases between them. CDR3 length: 12 amino acids. From germline, CDR1 is SGHTA and CDR2 FQGNSA. The CDR3 bases are TGTGCCAGCAGCTTAGTGGATCAGCCCCAGCATTTT. Protein product: CASSLVDQPQHF.

This chain connects TRBV27 to TRBJ1-4; 7 bases match TRBD1. CDR3 length: 13 residues. Germline V gives CDR1 MNHEY, CDR2 SMNVEV (reference sequence). The junction had 6 bases not matched to a gene; V was cut back by 7 bases and J by 7 bases. Here the CDR3 DNA reads TGTGCCAGCAACAGGGGAGACGGTGAAAAACTGTTTTTT. This translates into CASNRGDGEKLFF.

The chain combines TRBV27 with TRBJ1-1; D uncertain. The CDR3 loop spans 14 amino acids. With 4 bases removed from V and 4 bases from J, the gap between germline ends came to 13 bases. The germline gives CDR1 MNHEY, CDR2 SMNVEV (reference sequence). The CDR3 spells CASSSGVRTTEAFF. The CDR3 region has the DNA TGTGCCAGCAGTTCCGGGGTCCGGACCACTGAAGCTTTCTTT.

This chain joins TRBV7-2 and TRBJ1-6, with TRBD1 as a possible D gene (6 bases). V was cut by 7 bases and J by 12 bases, with 16 bases left in between. This CDR3 contains 13 residues. Germline-derived CDR1 and CDR2 are SGHTA and FQGNSA. CDR3 region: CASIPRGGLPLHF. CDR3 coding DNA: TGTGCCAGCATCCCGAGGGGGGGGTTACCCCTCCACTTT. The entire variable domain, with the rest obtained from reference TRBV7-2 and TRBJ1-6, is as follows: GAGVSQSPSNKVTEKGKDVELRCDPISGHTALYWYRQSLGQGLEFLIYFQGNSAPDKSGLPSDRFSAERTGGSVSTLTIQRTQQEDSAVYLCASIPRGGLPLHFGNGTRLTVT.

This sequence joins TRBV20-1 and TRBJ1-5, with 8 bases aligning to TRBD1. CDR1 and CDR2 (germline): DFQATT, SNEGSKA (reference sequence). The CDR3 runs 15 residues. Trimming removed 7 bases from V and 0 bases from J; junction bases left unmatched: 8. The CDR3 reads CSVNRGSYSNQPQHF. CDR3 nucleotides: TGCAGTGTTAACAGGGGGTCTTATAGCAATCAGCCCCAGCATTTT.

The chain recombines TRBV2 with TRBJ1-5, with D possibly TRBD1 on 5 matching bases. The germline V gene encodes CDR1 SNHLY and CDR2 FYNNEI. This CDR3 is 15 amino acids long. V was cut by 2 bases and J by 7 bases, with 15 bases left in between. The CDR3 nucleotides are TGTGCCAGCAGTGAACTCGTAGGGAACAGGCAGCCCCAGCATTTT. This encodes CASSELVGNRQPQHF.

The rearrangement links TRBV11-2 to TRBJ1-2; 7 nucleotides align to TRBD1. The CDR3 length is 13 residues. The V gene end was trimmed by 5 bases and the J gene end by 4 bases; junction bases not matched to a gene: 4. Looked up from germline, CDR1 is SGHAT and CDR2 is FQNNGV. The CDR3 reads CASSLGQSYGYTF. The CDR3 coding sequence is TGTGCCAGCAGCCTGGGACAGTCCTATGGCTACACCTTC.

This clonotype was seen a handful of times. This chain uses TRBV7-2 with TRBJ1-3, with 8 bases matching TRBD1. In germline, CDR1 is SGHTA, CDR2 FQGNSA. V shed 2 bases, J shed 0 bases, and the junction held 9 bases outside the gene matches. This CDR3 spans 18 amino acids. This chain's CDR3 is CASSLYQGARVSGNTIYF. The CDR3 DNA is TGTGCCAGCAGCTTATATCAGGGGGCCAGAGTCTCTGGAAACACCATATATTTT.

V gene TRBV7-6 combines with J gene TRBJ1-5, with TRBD1 as a possible D gene (6 bases). Germline V gene data show CDR1 as SGHVS and CDR2 as FNYEAQ. Trimming took 6 bases from V and 7 from J, leaving 19 bases between them. There are 15 residues in the CDR3. The CDR3 reads CASSLGPGVLQPQHF. The CDR3, as DNA: TGTGCCAGCAGTCTAGGACCAGGGGTTTTACAGCCCCAGCATTTT.

The chain links TRBV28 to TRBJ2-7, with D maybe TRBD1 (7 bases). Germline V gene sequence: CDR1 MDHEN, CDR2 SYDVKM. Trimming pared 7 bases from V and 5 bases from J, leaving 33 bases between. The CDR3 consists of 19 residues. CDR3 in amino acids: CASTSLSVTGQGGWDEQYF. CDR3 in DNA: TGTGCCAGCACCTCGCTTTCGGTGACAGGGCAGGGAGGTTGGGACGAGCAGTACTTC.

This clonotype was counted a single time. This chain joins TRBV28 and TRBJ1-5; D is undetermined. The CDR3 totals 12 residues. Germline-derived CDR1 and CDR2 are MDHEN and SYDVKM. Trimming pared 3 bases from V and 7 bases from J, leaving 7 bases between. CDR3 sequence reads: CASSFNGQPQHF. The CDR3 DNA reads TGTGCCAGCAGTTTTAACGGGCAGCCCCAGCATTTT. Supplemented by reference TRBV28 and TRBJ1-5, the full variable domain reads DVKVTQSSRYLVKRTGEKVFLECVQDMDHENMFWYRQDPGLGLRLIYFSYDVKMKEKGDIPEGYSVSREKKERFSLILESASTNQTSMYLCASSFNGQPQHFGDGTRLSIL.

The chain is built from TRBV20-1 and TRBJ2-1; the match to TRBD2 covers 9 bases. The CDR3 contains 13 residues. The trim removed 3 bases at V and 15 bases at J, leaving 12 bases unmatched. From germline, CDR1 is DFQATT and CDR2 SNEGSKA (reference sequence). The CDR3 coding sequence is TGCAGTGCTAGTAGCGGGAGTTTGTACTCGCCGTTCTTC. Protein product: CSASSGSLYSPFF.

This clonotype was counted only a few times. This chain connects TRBV20-1 to TRBJ1-5; D unresolved. The CDR3 runs 11 residues. V dropped 5 bases and J dropped 4 bases, with 6 bases sitting between them. The germline V gene has CDR1 DFQATT and CDR2 SNEGSKA (reference sequence). CDR3 loop: CSAGDNQPQHF. CDR3 bases: TGCAGTGCTGGGGATAATCAGCCCCAGCATTTT.

The rearrangement joins TRBV20-1 to TRBJ1-2; no reliable D call. The CDR3 covers 15 residues. Trimming cost V 0 bases and J 8 bases, with 19 bases left between them. From germline, CDR1 is DFQATT and CDR2 SNEGSKA (reference sequence). CDR3 in DNA: TGCAGTGCTAGAGATGGGCCTGGGCAAACGGGGGGCTACACCTTC. Protein product: CSARDGPGQTGGYTF.

The chain joins TRBV19 to TRBJ1-1; the match to TRBD1 covers 9 bases. The CDR3 has 13 amino acids. V lost 6 bases and J lost 10; bases outside the gene matches: 9. Germline V gene sequence: CDR1 LNHDA, CDR2 SQIVND (reference sequence). The CDR3 region has the DNA TGTGCCAGTAGCCTGGACAGGGGAGGGTCAGCTTTCTTT. Residues: CASSLDRGGSAFF.

The chain combines TRBV24-1 with TRBJ2-1; TRBD2 matches at 8 bases. CDR1 is KGHDR and CDR2 is SFDVKD in the germline V gene. Losses at the gene ends were 4 bases for V and 4 bases for J; bases not matched to a gene: 8. The CDR3 sequence is 16 residues long. The CDR3: CATSDPRGGRYNEQFF. The CDR3 nucleotides read TGTGCCACCAGTGACCCACGGGGGGGTAGGTACAATGAGCAGTTCTTC.

The CDR3 DNA reads as TGTGCCAGCAGCTTGGGGCCGCGAGGAGGAGGAATAGCCAAAAACATTCAGTACTTC. Residues: CASSLGPRGGGIAKNIQYF. The rearrangement uses TRBV7-8 and TRBJ2-4; D is possibly TRBD1 or TRBD2 (5 bases each). Germline CDR1 reads SGHVS; CDR2 reads FQNEAQ. Trimming left V 3 bases short and J 0 bases short, with 21 bases between. The CDR3 is 19 residues long.

DNA for the CDR3: TGTGCCAGCAGCTTAGTGGGTCGTAATCAGCCCCAGCATTTT. This sequence encodes CASSLVGRNQPQHF. The chain uses TRBV7-2 and TRBJ1-5; D call uncertain. This CDR3 is built from 14 residues. V lost 1 base to trimming and J lost 4 bases, with 8 bases between them. The germline CDR1 and CDR2 sequences are SGHTA and FQGNSA.

The rearrangement joins TRBV7-3 to TRBJ1-6; possibly TRBD1 for D (5 bases). The CDR3 length is 14 residues. Germline values: CDR1 SGHTA, CDR2 FQGTGA. Trimming took off 5 bases at V and 14 bases at J, with 19 bases between the two ends. The CDR3 here is CASSQTGRSSTLHF. The DNA of the CDR3 is TGTGCCAGCAGCCAAACGGGACGGAGCTCGACCCTCCACTTT.